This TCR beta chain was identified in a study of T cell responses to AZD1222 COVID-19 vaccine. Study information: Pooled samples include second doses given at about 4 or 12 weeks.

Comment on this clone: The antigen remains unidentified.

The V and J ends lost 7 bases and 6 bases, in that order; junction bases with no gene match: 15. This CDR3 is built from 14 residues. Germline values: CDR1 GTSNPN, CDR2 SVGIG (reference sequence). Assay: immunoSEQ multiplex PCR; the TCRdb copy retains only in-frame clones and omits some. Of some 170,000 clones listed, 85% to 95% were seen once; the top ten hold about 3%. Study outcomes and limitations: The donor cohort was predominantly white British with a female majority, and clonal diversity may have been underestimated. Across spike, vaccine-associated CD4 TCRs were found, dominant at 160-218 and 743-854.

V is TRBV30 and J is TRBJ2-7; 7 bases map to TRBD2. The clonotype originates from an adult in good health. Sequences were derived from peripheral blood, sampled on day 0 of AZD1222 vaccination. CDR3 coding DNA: TGTGCCTTTTCACCCCTCGGGACTACTTCCGAGCAGTACTTC. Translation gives CAFSPLGTTSEQYF. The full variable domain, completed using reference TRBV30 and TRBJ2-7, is SQTIHQWPATLVQPVGSPLSLECTVEGTSNPNLYWYRQAAGRGLQLLFYSVGIGQISSEVPQNLSASRPQDRQFILSSKKLLLSDSGFYLCAFSPLGTTSEQYFGPGTRLTVT.